Listed below are T cell receptor beta chains from one sample, sequenced in a study of T cell changes during pregnancy in multiple sclerosis. Sequenced by immunoSEQ multiplex PCR; TCRdb stores in-frame clones only, minus some. In the table there are about 80,000 clones, about 90% of which are singletons. The sequencing used peripheral blood, collected before pregnancy. The receptor set was obtained from a female donor with multiple sclerosis, enrolled in a pregnancy study. CDR3s include the opening cysteine and the closing phenylalanine or tryptophan. D genes are given only for firm matches. A clone size is listed for some rows: how often the clone was seen (once, few, many), or a class if it is expanded.

V	size	D	J	CDR3	DNA
TRBV14	.	TRBD1	TRBJ1-1	CASSQDGRQGAGPEAFF	TGTGCCAGCAGCCAAGATGGGCGACAGGGCGCGGGGCCTGAAGCTTTCTTT
TRBV7-6	.	.	TRBJ2-3	CASSLELYTDTQYF	TGTGCCAGCAGCTTAGAACTATACACGGATACGCAGTATTTT
TRBV4-2	.	.	TRBJ1-2	CASSQVEHYGYTF	TGTGCCAGCAGCCAAGTGGAGCACTATGGCTACACCTTC
TRBV12-5	.	.	TRBJ1-5	CASGLGGGGQPQHF	TGTGCTAGTGGTTTGGGGGGGGGAGGCCAGCCCCAGCATTTT
TRBV5-6	.	.	TRBJ2-7	CASSLPGSSYEQYF	TGTGCCAGCAGCTTACCGGGGAGCTCCTACGAGCAGTACTTC
TRBV5-4	.	.	TRBJ2-7	CASSPRQSSYEQYF	TGTGCCAGCAGCCCACGACAGTCCTCCTACGAGCAGTACTTC
TRBV5-4	once	TRBD2	TRBJ2-7	CASSVSLAGAHYEQYF	TGTGCCAGCAGCGTCTCTCTAGCGGGGGCCCACTACGAGCAGTACTTC
TRBV7-9	once	.	TRBJ1-2	CASSLAPGVGYGYTF	TGTGCCAGCAGCTTAGCCCCAGGGGTAGGCTATGGCTACACCTTC
TRBV6-6	.	TRBD1	TRBJ2-3	CASSYGQGATDTQYF	TGTGCCAGCAGTTACGGACAGGGGGCCACAGATACGCAGTATTTT
TRBV15	few	.	TRBJ1-2	CATSRALAGSGYTF	TGTGCCACCAGCAGGGCCCTCGCGGGGAGTGGCTACACCTTC
TRBV30	.	TRBD2	TRBJ2-3	CAWDQALAGVTGTQYF	TGTGCCTGGGACCAGGCACTAGCGGGGGTCACCGGTACGCAGTATTTT
TRBV7-7	.	.	TRBJ2-1	CASSITSGVGNEQFF	TGTGCTAGCAGCATCACTAGTGGGGTTGGAAATGAGCAGTTCTTC
TRBV6-5	.	TRBD1	TRBJ2-2	CASSWTGRGTGELFF	TGTGCCAGCAGTTGGACAGGGCGAGGGACCGGGGAGCTGTTTTTT
TRBV6-1	.	TRBD2	TRBJ2-4	CVVAGGLDIQYF	TGTGTAGTAGCGGGGGGGCTGGACATTCAGTACTTC
TRBV7-8	once	TRBD2	TRBJ2-3	CASSPGGPTQYF	TGTGCCAGCAGCCCGGGAGGGCCTACGCAGTATTTT
TRBV27	few	.	TRBJ2-1	CASSLVRVRGRSNEQFF	TGTGCCAGCAGTTTGGTTCGGGTGCGAGGGCGCAGCAATGAGCAGTTCTTC
TRBV4-1	.	TRBD1	TRBJ1-5	CASSQAGRGNQPQHF	TGCGCCAGCAGCCAAGCGGGCAGGGGGAATCAGCCCCAGCATTTT
TRBV5-1	few	.	TRBJ1-2	CASSLASGSNYGYTF	TGCGCCAGCAGCTTGGCGTCAGGGTCCAACTATGGCTACACCTTC
TRBV4-1	.	TRBD1	TRBJ2-1	CASSQDLGPRVQGTHEQFF	TGCGCCAGCAGCCAAGATTTGGGCCCCCGGGTACAGGGGACCCATGAGCAGTTCTTC
TRBV7-9	.	TRBD1	TRBJ1-6	CASSHPRGQGDSPLHF	TGTGCCAGCAGCCACCCGCGGGGACAGGGCGATTCACCCCTCCACTTT
TRBV6-6	.	TRBD2	TRBJ2-3	CASSYPLADTQYF	TGTGCCAGCAGTTATCCACTAGCGGATACGCAGTATTTT
TRBV6-6	.	.	TRBJ1-4	CASSYRDSNEKLFF	TGTGCCAGCAGTTACCGAGACAGTAATGAAAAACTGTTTTTT
TRBV19	.	TRBD1	TRBJ1-3	CASSLGTAGNTIYF	TGTGCCAGTAGCCTGGGGACAGCTGGAAACACCATATATTTT
TRBV4-2	.	.	TRBJ2-4	CASSQGTGNIQYF	TGTGCCAGCAGCCAAGGTACGGGGAACATTCAGTACTTC
TRBV5-1	.	TRBD2	TRBJ2-2	CASTAPGLAGVTGELFF	TGCGCCAGCACCGCACCGGGACTAGCGGGAGTAACCGGGGAGCTGTTTTTT